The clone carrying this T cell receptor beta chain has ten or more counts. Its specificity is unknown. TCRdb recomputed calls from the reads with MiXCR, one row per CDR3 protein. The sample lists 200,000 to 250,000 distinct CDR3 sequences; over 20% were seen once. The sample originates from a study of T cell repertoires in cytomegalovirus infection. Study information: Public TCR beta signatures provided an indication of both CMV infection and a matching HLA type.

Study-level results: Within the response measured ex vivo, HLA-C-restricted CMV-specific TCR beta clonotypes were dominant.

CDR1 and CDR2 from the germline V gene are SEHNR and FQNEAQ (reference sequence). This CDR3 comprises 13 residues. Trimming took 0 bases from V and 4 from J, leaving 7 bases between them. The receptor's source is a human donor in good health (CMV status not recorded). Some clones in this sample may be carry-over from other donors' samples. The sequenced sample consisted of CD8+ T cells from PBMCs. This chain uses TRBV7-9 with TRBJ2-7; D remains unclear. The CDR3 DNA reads TGTGCCAGCAGCTTAGCGGAAGGGTACGAGCAGTACTTC. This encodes CASSLAEGYEQYF.